This TCR beta chain was captured in a study of cytomegalovirus exposure and HLA in healthy donors (dated by TCRdb to 2016 to 2017). In the study overall: An earlier analysis of approximately 550 of the donors reported about 250 Gb of sequence data and roughly 110 million unique TCR beta sequences from some 180 million T cells. An early release that covered about 600 HLA-typed donors contained approximately 300 gigabases of sequencing data and roughly 84 million unique TCR sequences. Among the roughly 400 genotyped donors, 81% belonged to the genetic ancestry cluster associated with self-reported Caucasian donors. The aim of the study was to test whether cataloging public T cell receptors could identify signatures of past pathogen exposure. The study profiled the T cell repertoires of about 720 subjects by immunosequencing and related them to cytomegalovirus serostatus. Along with the roughly 670-subject first cohort, a separate validation cohort of over a hundred different subjects was used. High-throughput TCR immunosequencing, statistical association of individual TCRs with disease status, and machine learning were combined to predict cytomegalovirus infection status. A later analysis re-examined previously published TCR beta repertoires from 600 to 700 donors and added high-resolution HLA genotyping to investigate patterns of TCR occurrence. Rather than using new phenotypic data, the later analysis identified candidate immune exposures from TCR beta sequences and from how often those sequences occurred across donors. An earlier analysis of several hundred of the donors applied high-throughput TCR beta sequencing to assess whether each TCR beta V gene segment acted as functional or pseudogenic. Donor age, sex, ethnicity and CMV serostatus were compiled alongside the repertoire data. A later genetic analysis took genome-wide SNP genotypes for about 55% of the 666 donors and used that subset as a discovery cohort. All discovery cohort repertoires had been generated using a single sequencing platform. HLA typing included class I and class II loci at four-digit resolution. Typing coverage varied by locus: 629-630 donors for A, B, C, DRB1 and DQB1; approximately 500 for DQA1; more than 600 for DPA1; about 450 for DPB1. Roughly 5 DR-DQ haplotypes were handled as single units for association and clustering, since linkage in the cohort was strong. On average, roughly 250,000 unique TCR beta nucleotide sequences were sequenced per donor among roughly 430 genotyped donors of the cohort, with 15% to 20% of those sequences being non-productive.

Notes on this clone: Its antigen is currently not known. No qualities accompany the bases; no much larger clone lies one base away.

In total, about 650 healthy bone marrow donors made up the cohort. At the time of sampling, all cohort members were nominally healthy, though unrecorded immune exposures were likely present. The donor was CMV seronegative and belonged to the group of around 400 seronegative cohort members. A peripheral blood sample was collected from each donor, and TCR beta sequencing was performed on peripheral blood mononuclear cells. Genomic DNA extraction from the blood cell samples was performed with the Qiagen DNeasy Blood Extraction Kit. Preparation of the library involved the immunoSEQ multiplex PCR assay. A mixture of 60 forward primers for TCR Vbeta segments and 13 reverse primers for TCR Jbeta segments was used in the multiplex PCR. Amplification of the CDR3 region of rearranged TCR beta genes was performed with a multiplex PCR assay on genomic DNA. The Illumina HiSeq System was used to sequence the amplified TCR beta libraries as 87-base-pair reads. The source study handled its data this way. A later analysis counted about 80 million unique TCR beta chains across the 500 to 850 repertoires, and roughly 9.9 million of these chains were shared by at least two donors. Raw reads were error-corrected and collapsed into unique sequences by a nearest-neighbor algorithm in which closely related sequences were merged to remove PCR and sequencing errors. CDR3 sequences were aligned to IMGT reference sequences to assign V, D and J gene segments. For a sequence to be retained, a match of at least six nucleotides was required to both a V gene segment and a J gene segment. Rearrangements were called productive when the CDR3 lacked stop codons and stayed in frame with V and J; all others were non-productive. Following IMGT convention, CDR3 was defined as the stretch from the second conserved V-encoded cysteine up to the conserved J-encoded phenylalanine. Sequences without an unambiguous match to a single V gene segment were excluded from the earlier analysis of about 640 of the donors. An earlier analysis of 450 to 650 of the donors called V segments functional above 56.7% productive rearrangements and segregating when the between-donor standard deviation exceeded 5%. A statistical classification framework was developed to diagnose cytomegalovirus status using the catalog of TCR beta chain sequences. In a later analysis, V and J genes were assigned by comparing TCR nucleotide sequences against IMGT/GENE-DB human TR gene sequences. In a later analysis, CDR3 sequences and most-parsimonious VDJ recombination scenarios were assigned using the TCRdist pipeline. In a later analysis, each TCR beta chain was defined by its CDR3 amino acid sequence together with its V-gene family, and reads without a unique V-gene family were excluded. As a way to deal with suspected cross-contamination and a sequencing artifact, a later analysis dropped approximately 570 nucleotide sequences that were highly shared and had low generation probability. A later analysis calculated a clonal expansion index for each public chain from normalized within-repertoire ranks of inferred template counts. In a later analysis, generation probabilities were computed with a VDJ recombination model fitted to out-of-frame rearrangements, and the resulting probabilities were checked against IGoR. In a later analysis, TCR-TCR, TCR-HLA and TCR-CMV co-occurrence was scored with hypergeometric tests, and a repertoire-size bias correction was applied to TCR pairs. False discovery rates were estimated in a later analysis by permuting HLA or CMV assignments 20 times. In a later analysis, co-occurring TCRs were grouped using DBSCAN, with TCRdist sequence similarity added in when clustering inside HLA-allele-positive subsets. For co-occurrence clustering, repertoires with fewer than 30,000 or more than 120,000 public chains were excluded, along with roughly 5 repertoires with anomalous nucleotide sharing. TCRdb retrieved this table from immuneACCESS and kept in-frame rearrangements only. Not all clones are present; in checked studies, unresolved V genes account for under half, and no reason is known for the remainder. The V and J calls and the clone size are those of that table, but D and trimming were determined from the DNA. Present in this sample are over 110,000 clones, 70% to 85% of which were seen just once. The ten largest clones capture around 2.6% of the sample.

Overall study results and their limits: Correlated functional status among segregating V segments might reflect linkage disequilibrium, but an unknown experimental factor could not be ruled out. The authors suggested that the approach could potentially be extended to other disease states and immunological phenotypes. A later genetic analysis associated a missense DCLRE1C variant with V-gene and J-gene trimming of TCR beta chains, and an independent cohort replicated the association. Because the 87-base-pair reads could not distinguish some IMGT-functional V segments, including TRBV6-2 and TRBV6-3, those segments were excluded. Most CMV-associated TCR beta chains appeared to be HLA-restricted in a later analysis, and the HLA associations seemed to be driven largely by CMV exposure. Specific HLA alleles were associated with 15,000 to 20,000 TCR beta sequences at a false discovery rate of 0.05 in a later analysis. When HLA alleles, especially DR and DQ, strongly co-occurred, attributing TCR associations to individual alleles was difficult. Roughly uniform sequencing depth across donors was assumed in presence/absence analyses, although this assumption may not hold. In an earlier analysis of about 600 of the donors, most TCR beta V segments appeared in productive rearrangements about 90% or about 30% of the time, broadly matching IMGT annotations. According to a later analysis, TCR association rates differed among HLA loci, with DRB1 alleles showing the most associated TCRs and HLA-C alleles showing the fewest. Most TCR sequences were seen in very few donors, while some public TCRs were found in many individuals. A further reported finding was that TCR beta sequences accurately predicted the HLA-A and HLA-B alleles for most subjects in the first cohort. A later genetic analysis reported fewer N-insertions in productive TCRs among donors in an Asian-associated ancestry cluster than the roughly 700-donor mean. Immune exposure information for the cohort was limited to CMV serostatus. The cohort was sequenced for TCR beta chains only, and without alpha or paired-chain data the features that could be detected were limited. A cluster of highly shared sequence variants was judged likely to be a technical artifact of the sequencing pipeline. Because counts were too low, about 15 rarely observed V segments, including chromosome 9 orphons, were left out of the earlier analysis of 500 to 650 of the donors. A later analysis found that HLA-associated TCR beta chains were more clonally expanded and had lower generation probabilities than equally common non-associated chains. The study listed 150 to 200 TCR beta chains as associated with cytomegalovirus. The classifier was reported to diagnose cytomegalovirus status with high specificity and sensitivity in both the original and validation cohorts. Because HLA typing was missing for some donors at each locus, association tests included only the typed subset. In vitro tests confirmed that a few of the cytomegalovirus-associated TCR beta chains recognize cytomegalovirus antigens. Several of the top co-occurrence clusters appeared to be linked to parvovirus B19, influenza, CMV and Epstein-Barr virus, according to a later analysis.

The CDR3 contains 15 residues, cysteine and phenylalanine counted. CDR3 DNA only is kept here, 45 bases in frame from base 1. The germline V gene supplies CDR1 LGHNA and CDR2 YSLEER. Specimen: PBMCs. Recombination connected TRBV4-3 to TRBJ2-5; the D gene lacks a confident call. Judging by the DNA end, TRBJ2-7 fits better; the J call may be wrong. The origin of this receptor is a male donor in good health and CMV-seronegative. Here the CDR3 is given as CASSYERFRSYEQYF. The DNA reads as follows: TGCGCCAGCAGCTATGAGAGGTTCCGCTCCTACGAGCAGTACTTC.